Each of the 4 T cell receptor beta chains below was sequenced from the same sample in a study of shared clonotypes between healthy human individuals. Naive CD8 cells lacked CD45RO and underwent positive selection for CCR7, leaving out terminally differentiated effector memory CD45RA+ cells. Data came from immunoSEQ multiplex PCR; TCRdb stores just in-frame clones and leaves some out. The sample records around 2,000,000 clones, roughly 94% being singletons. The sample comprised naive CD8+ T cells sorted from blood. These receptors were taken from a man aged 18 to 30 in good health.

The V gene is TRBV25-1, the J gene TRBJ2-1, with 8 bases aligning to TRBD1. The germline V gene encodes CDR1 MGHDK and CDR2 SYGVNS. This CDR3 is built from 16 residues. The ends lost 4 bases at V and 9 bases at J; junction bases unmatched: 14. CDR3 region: CASSGLGTGPILEQFF. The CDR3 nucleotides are TGTGCCAGCAGTGGCCTCGGGACAGGACCCATACTTGAGCAGTTCTTC.

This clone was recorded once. CDR3 in amino acids: CASSYALGDRAYEQYF. The CDR3, as DNA: TGTGCCAGCAGTTATGCCCTGGGGGACAGGGCCTACGAGCAGTACTTC. This chain uses TRBV27 with TRBJ2-7; 9 nucleotides align to TRBD1. Germline CDR1 reads MNHEY; CDR2 reads SMNVEV (reference sequence). V gave up 4 bases and J gave up 2 bases; unmatched junction bases: 9. This CDR3 is 16 amino acids long.

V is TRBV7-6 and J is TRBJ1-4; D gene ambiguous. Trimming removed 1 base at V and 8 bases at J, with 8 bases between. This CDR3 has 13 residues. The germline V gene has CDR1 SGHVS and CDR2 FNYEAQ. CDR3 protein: CASSLDSHEKLFF. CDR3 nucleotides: TGTGCCAGCAGCTTAGATAGCCACGAAAAACTGTTTTTT.

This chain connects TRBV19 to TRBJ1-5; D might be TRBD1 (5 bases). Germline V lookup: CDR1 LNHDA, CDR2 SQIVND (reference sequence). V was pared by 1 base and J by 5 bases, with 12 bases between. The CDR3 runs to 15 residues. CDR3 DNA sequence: TGTGCCAGTAGTATAGTCGCAGGAGGGGATCAGCCCCAGCATTTT. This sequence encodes CASSIVAGGDQPQHF.